One T cell receptor (beta chain) is described in this entry. Antigen specificity is unknown. The sample is drawn from a study of monozygotic twins with inflammatory bowel disease. The CDR3 is 15 amino acids. Germline V lookup: CDR1 SGHRS, CDR2 YFSETQ. The input for each TCR library was 3,000 to 3,500 ng of total RNA. TCRdb re-called the 5' RACE reads, yielding one record per CDR3 amino acid sequence without DNA. The repertoire shows about 210,000 distinct CDR3 sequences; the top ten hold roughly 1.5%. Regarding the study as a whole: Support was lacking for any single strong IBD-associated signal or clonotype. Healthy twins showed more clonotype sharing with others than IBD patients, especially patients with disease activity.

The material sequenced was blood. The chain is built from TRBV5-1 and TRBJ1-2. The TCR sequence derives from a human donor with ulcerative colitis or Crohn's disease, or a healthy co-twin of an affected twin (not recorded which). The CDR3 loop reads CASSLEGPSAYGYTF.